The clone carrying this T cell receptor beta chain was seen only a few times. No antigen is known for it. With V trimmed by 7 bases and J by 10 bases, 9 bases remained unmatched. The V gene's germline CDR1 is WSHSY and CDR2 SAAADI. The CDR3 is made up of 14 amino acids. The data derive from a study of cytomegalovirus exposure and HLA in healthy donors. Findings and limits, study-wide: A list of about 160 TCR beta chains associated with cytomegalovirus was given. In vitro assays verified that three CMV-associated chains recognized CMV antigens specifically.

Primers for the PCR totalled 60 Vbeta and 13 Jbeta. Clones were read by immunoSEQ multiplex PCR, and TCRdb kept only the in-frame ones, dropping some. This table holds 97,000 or so clones, less than 9.5% found once. Specimen: PBMCs. The rearrangement uses TRBV10-2 and TRBJ2-1; TRBD2 agrees at 11 bases. This TCR was sampled from a man over 45 in good health and CMV-seropositive. CDR3 nucleotides: TGCGCCAGCATAGCGGGAGGGGGGCTGGGGGAGCAGTTCTTC. Its translation: CASIAGGGLGEQFF.